This T cell receptor beta chain originates from a study of OX40 agonist ivuxolimab in advanced cancers. Study at large: At 0.01 to 10 mg/kg, ivuxolimab was administered intravenously to patients every 2 weeks.

Study conclusions and caveats: At doses 0.1 to 3.0 mg/kg, CD4+ and CD8+ clones expanded.

Of note for this clone: Its matching antigen is unknown.

Clones were sequenced by immunoSEQ multiplex PCR, and TCRdb holds only the in-frame ones, with some missing. The data hold roughly 97,000 clones, with 70% to 90% observed a single time. The receptor was derived from an adult with an advanced solid tumor such as melanoma, head and neck, liver or kidney cancer. The sample consisted of CD4+ or CD8+ T cells sorted from blood, taken in a trial of the OX40 agonist ivuxolimab.

The DNA of the CDR3 is TGTGCCAGCTCACCAGAGGCGACCGGTCGTTCTGCCAAAAACATTCAGTACTTC. It translates to CASSPEATGRSAKNIQYF. V and J are TRBV18 and TRBJ2-4; D is unresolved. The V gene's germline CDR1 is KGHSH and CDR2 LQKENI. Trimming shortened V by 2 bases and J by 1 base, and 18 bases separated the two germline ends. The CDR3 has 18 amino acids.